The TCR beta chain under discussion was sequenced for a study of CD8 T cells in ankylosing spondylitis. General observations from the study: Disease-linked clones displayed a CD8+ phenotype and appeared relatively rarely in peripheral blood. Several highly homologous variants made up a TCR beta motif, and this motif appeared characteristic of ankylosing spondylitis blood.

The CDR3 is 15 residues long. Germline trimming cut 3 bases from V and 3 bases from J; bases unmatched to any gene: 6. CDR1 is SGHVS, CDR2 FQNEAQ, per germline. The sample holds a few counts of this clonotype. No antigen is known for it. Construction of TCR beta libraries was performed using quantitative 5'-RACE with molecular barcodes. From the 5' RACE reads, TCRdb called clonotypes with MiXCR, one entry per CDR3 protein. The repertoire includes 390,000 or so distinct CDR3 sequences, around 22% of them detected once, and about 15% sits in the top ten. The sample comprised blood, either unsorted or a sorted T cell fraction (not recorded which). The J gene is TRBJ2-7, the V gene TRBV7-8; TRBD2 agrees at 9 bases. The sequence was collected from a male donor with ankylosing spondylitis. The CDR3 loop is CASSFGTSRRYEQYF. For the CDR3, the DNA is TGTGCCAGCAGCTTCGGGACTAGCAGACGCTACGAGCAGTACTTC.